This entry lists 2 T cell receptor beta chains sequenced from one sample in a study of TIL therapy for anti-PD-1-resistant metastatic lung cancer. Time point given: pre-treatment sample, taken before nivolumab and TIL therapy. This was the immunoSEQ v3 assay. Data came from immunoSEQ multiplex PCR; TCRdb stores just in-frame clones and leaves some out. The table shows roughly 54,000 clones, with roughly 91% occurring only once. Sample: blood, taken at baseline. The receptors derive from a person between 30 and 80 years old with non-small cell lung cancer.

J is TRBJ2-7 and V is TRBV11-2; D unresolved. V gave up 4 bases and J gave up 4 bases, with 5 bases separating them. The CDR3 runs to 11 residues. Germline CDR1 SGHAT, CDR2 FQNNGV. The CDR3 region is CASSSIYEQYF. CDR3 DNA sequence: TGTGCCAGCAGCTCGATTTACGAGCAGTACTTC. Looking up the rest from reference TRBV11-2 and TRBJ2-7 gives the full variable domain: EAGVAQSPRYKIIEKRQSVAFWCNPISGHATLYWYQQILGQGPKLLIQFQNNGVVDDSQLPKDRFSAERLKGVDSTLKIQPAKLEDSAVYLCASSSIYEQYFGPGTRLTVT.

The chain links TRBV4-1 to TRBJ2-1, with D perhaps TRBD1 (6 bases). CDR3 size: 16 residues. Trimming removed 0 bases from V and 0 bases from J, with 9 bases in between. CDR1 and CDR2 (germline): MGHRA, YSYEKL. The CDR3 loop reads CASSQDTGSSYNEQFF. The CDR3 bases are TGCGCCAGCAGCCAAGATACAGGGAGCTCCTACAATGAGCAGTTCTTC.